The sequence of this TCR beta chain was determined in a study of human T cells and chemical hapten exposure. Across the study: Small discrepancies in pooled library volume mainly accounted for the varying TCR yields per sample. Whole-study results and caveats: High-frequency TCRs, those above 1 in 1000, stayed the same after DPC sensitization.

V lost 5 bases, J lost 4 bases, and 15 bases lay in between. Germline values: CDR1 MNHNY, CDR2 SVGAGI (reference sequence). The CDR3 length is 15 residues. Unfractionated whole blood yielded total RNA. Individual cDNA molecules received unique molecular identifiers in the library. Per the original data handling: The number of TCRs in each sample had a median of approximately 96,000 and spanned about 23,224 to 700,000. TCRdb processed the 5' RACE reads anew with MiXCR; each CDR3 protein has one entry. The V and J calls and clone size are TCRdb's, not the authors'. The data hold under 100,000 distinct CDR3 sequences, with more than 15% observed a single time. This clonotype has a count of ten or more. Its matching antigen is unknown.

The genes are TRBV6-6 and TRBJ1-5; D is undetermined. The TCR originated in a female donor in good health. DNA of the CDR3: TGTGCCAGCAGTCTGGATTGGCCCGGTAATCAGCCCCAGCATTTT. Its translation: CASSLDWPGNQPQHF.